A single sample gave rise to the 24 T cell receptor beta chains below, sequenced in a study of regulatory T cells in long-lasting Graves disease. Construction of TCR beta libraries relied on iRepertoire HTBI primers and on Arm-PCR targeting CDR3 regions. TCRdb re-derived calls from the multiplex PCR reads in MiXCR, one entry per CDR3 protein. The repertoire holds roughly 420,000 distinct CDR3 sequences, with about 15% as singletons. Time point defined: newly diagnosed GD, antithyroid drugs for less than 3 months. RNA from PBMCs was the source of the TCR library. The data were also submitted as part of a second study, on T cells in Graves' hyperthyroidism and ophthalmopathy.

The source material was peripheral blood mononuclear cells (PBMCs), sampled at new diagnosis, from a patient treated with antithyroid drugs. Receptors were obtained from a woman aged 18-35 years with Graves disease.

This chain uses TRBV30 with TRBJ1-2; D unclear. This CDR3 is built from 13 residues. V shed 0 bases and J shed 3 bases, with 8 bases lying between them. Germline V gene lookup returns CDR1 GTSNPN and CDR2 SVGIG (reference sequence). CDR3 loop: CAWSVRGYYGYTF. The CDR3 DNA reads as TGTGCCTGGAGTGTACGCGGGTACTATGGCTACACCTTC. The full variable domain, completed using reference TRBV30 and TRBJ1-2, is SQTIHQWPATLVQPVGSPLSLECTVEGTSNPNLYWYRQAAGRGLQLLFYSVGIGQISSEVPQNLSASRPQDRQFILSSKKLLLSDSGFYLCAWSVRGYYGYTFGSGTRLTVV.

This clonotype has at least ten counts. The DNA for the CDR3 is TGTGCCAGCAGTTTAATGGAGGGAAGGGGAGCTTTCTTT. This translates into CASSLMEGRGAFF. V usage is TRBV28 and J usage is TRBJ1-1, with D possibly matching TRBD1 (5 bases). V lost 2 bases to trimming and J lost 10 bases, with 14 bases between them. Germline lookup yields CDR1 MDHEN and CDR2 SYDVKM. The CDR3 totals 13 residues.

The CDR3 nucleotides are TGCAGTGCTAGCCTCGGGACCGCTTCTGGAGGCTACACCTTC. Amino acids: CSASLGTASGGYTF. The chain links TRBV20-1 to TRBJ1-2; D perhaps matches TRBD1 (5 bases). CDR3 length: 14 amino acids. V lost 3 bases to trimming and J lost 8 bases, with 19 bases between them. Germline lookup yields CDR1 DFQATT and CDR2 SNEGSKA (reference sequence).

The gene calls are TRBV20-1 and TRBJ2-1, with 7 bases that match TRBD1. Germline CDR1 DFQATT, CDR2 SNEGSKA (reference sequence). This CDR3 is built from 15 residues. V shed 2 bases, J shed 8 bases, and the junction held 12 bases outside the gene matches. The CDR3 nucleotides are TGCAGTGCTAGAATTGCGACAGGGATTTTGGATGAGCAGTTCTTC. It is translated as CSARIATGILDEQFF.

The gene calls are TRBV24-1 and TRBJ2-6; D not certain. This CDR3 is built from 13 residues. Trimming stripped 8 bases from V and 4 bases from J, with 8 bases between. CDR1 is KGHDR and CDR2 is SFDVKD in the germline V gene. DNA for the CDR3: TGTGCCACCAAAGGGTCCGGGGCCAACGTCCTGACTTTC. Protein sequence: CATKGSGANVLTF.

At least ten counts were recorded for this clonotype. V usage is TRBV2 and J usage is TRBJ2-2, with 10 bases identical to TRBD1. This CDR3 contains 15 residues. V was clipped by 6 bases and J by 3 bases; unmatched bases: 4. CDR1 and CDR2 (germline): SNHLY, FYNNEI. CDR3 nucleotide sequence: TGTGCCAGCAGCGGGGACAGGGGATACACCGGGGAGCTGTTTTTT. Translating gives CASSGDRGYTGELFF. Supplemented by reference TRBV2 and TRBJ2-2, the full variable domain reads EPEVTQTPSHQVTQMGQEVILRCVPISNHLYFYWYRQILGQKVEFLVSFYNNEISEKSEIFDDQFSVERPDGSNFTLKIRSTKLEDSAMYFCASSGDRGYTGELFFGEGSRLTVL.

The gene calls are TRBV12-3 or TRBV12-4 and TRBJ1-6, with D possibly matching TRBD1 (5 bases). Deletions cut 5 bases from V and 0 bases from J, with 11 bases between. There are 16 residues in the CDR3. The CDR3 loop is CASSTRQSSYNSPLHF. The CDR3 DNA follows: TGTGCCAGCAGTACTAGACAGAGCTCCTATAATTCACCCCTCCACTTT.

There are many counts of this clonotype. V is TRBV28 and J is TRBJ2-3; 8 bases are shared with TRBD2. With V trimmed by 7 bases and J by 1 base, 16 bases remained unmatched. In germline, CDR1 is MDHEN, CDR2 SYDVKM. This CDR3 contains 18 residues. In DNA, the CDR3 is TGTGCCAGCAATTCCTATACTAGCGGAAGGCAGGGCACAGATACGCAGTATTTT. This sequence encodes CASNSYTSGRQGTDTQYF.

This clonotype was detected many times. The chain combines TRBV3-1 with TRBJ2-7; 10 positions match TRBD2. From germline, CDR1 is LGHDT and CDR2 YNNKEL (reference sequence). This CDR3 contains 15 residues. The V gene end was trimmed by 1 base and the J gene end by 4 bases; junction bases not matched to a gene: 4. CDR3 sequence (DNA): TGTGCCAGCAGCCAAGTAAGCGGGGGGGAATACGAGCAGTACTTC. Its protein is CASSQVSGGEYEQYF.

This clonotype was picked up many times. For the CDR3, the DNA is TGCGCCAGCAGCTCGCCAAGGACAGGGATACCTTTCTCTGGGGCCAACGTCCTGACTTTC. This sequence encodes CASSSPRTGIPFSGANVLTF. The chain carries TRBV5-1 and TRBJ2-6, with TRBD1 matching 8 bases. In germline, CDR1 is SGHRS, CDR2 YFSETQ. The CDR3 has 20 amino acids. With V trimmed by 3 bases and J by 0 bases, 14 bases remained unmatched.

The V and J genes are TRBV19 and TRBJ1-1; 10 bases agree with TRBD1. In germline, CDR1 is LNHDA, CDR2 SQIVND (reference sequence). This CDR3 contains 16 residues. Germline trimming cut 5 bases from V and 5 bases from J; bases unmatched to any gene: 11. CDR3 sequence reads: CASSRTGGLWTTEAFF. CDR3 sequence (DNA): TGTGCCAGTAGTCGGACAGGGGGATTGTGGACGACTGAAGCTTTCTTT.

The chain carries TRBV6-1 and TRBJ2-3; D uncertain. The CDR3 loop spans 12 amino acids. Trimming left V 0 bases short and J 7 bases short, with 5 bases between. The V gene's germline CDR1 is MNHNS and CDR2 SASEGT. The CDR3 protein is CASSEAGNTQYF. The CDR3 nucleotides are TGTGCCAGCAGTGAAGCGGGGAATACGCAGTATTTT.

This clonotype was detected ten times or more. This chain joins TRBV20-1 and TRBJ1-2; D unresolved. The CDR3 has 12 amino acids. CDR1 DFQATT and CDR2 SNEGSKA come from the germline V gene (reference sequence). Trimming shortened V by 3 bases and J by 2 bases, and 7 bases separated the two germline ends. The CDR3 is CSARAENYGYTF. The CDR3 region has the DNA TGCAGTGCTAGGGCAGAGAACTATGGCTACACCTTC.

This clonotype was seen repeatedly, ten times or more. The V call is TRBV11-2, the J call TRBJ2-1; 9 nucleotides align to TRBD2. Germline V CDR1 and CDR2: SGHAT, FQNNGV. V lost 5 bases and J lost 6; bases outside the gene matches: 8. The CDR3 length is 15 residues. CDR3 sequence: CASSTTTSGGNEQFF. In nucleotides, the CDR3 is TGTGCCAGCAGCACGACGACTAGCGGAGGCAATGAGCAGTTCTTC.

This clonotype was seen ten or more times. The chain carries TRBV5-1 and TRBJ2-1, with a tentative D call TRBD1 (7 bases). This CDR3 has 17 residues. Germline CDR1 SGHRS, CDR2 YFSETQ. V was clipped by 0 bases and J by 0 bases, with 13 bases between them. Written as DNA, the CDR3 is TGCGCCAGCAGCTTGGACGCGGGACAGCGCTCCTACAATGAGCAGTTCTTC. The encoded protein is CASSLDAGQRSYNEQFF. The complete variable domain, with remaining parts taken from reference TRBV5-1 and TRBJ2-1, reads KAGVTQTPRYLIKTRGQQVTLSCSPISGHRSVSWYQQTPGQGLQFLFEYFSETQRNKGNFPGRFSGRQFSNSRSEMNVSTLELGDSALYLCASSLDAGQRSYNEQFFGPGTRLTVL.

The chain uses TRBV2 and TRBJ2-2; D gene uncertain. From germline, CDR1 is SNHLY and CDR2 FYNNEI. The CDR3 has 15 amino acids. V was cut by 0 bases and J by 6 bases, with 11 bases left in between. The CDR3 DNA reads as TGTGCCAGCAGTGAAGCGATAATGGCCGCCGGGGAGCTGTTTTTT. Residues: CASSEAIMAAGELFF.

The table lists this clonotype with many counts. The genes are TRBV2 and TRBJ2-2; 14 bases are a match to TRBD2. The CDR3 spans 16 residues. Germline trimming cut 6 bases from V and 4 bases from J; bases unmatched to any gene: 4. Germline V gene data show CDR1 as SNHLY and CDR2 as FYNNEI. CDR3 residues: CASSRGLAGGTGELFF. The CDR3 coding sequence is TGTGCCAGCAGCCGAGGACTAGCGGGAGGCACCGGGGAGCTGTTTTTT.

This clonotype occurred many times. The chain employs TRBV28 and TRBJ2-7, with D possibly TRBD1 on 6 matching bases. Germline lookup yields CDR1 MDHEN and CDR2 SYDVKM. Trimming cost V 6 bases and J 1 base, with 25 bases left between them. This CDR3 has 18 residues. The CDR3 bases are TGTGCCAGCAGCTTGAACAGGGATGACCCTACGTATTCCTACGAGCAGTACTTC. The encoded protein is CASSLNRDDPTYSYEQYF.

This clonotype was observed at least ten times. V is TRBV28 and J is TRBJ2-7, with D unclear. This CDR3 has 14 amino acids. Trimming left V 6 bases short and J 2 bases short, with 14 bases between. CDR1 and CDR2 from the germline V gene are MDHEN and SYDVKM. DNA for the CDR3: TGTGCCAGCAGCTCGATACAGCGTACCTACGAGCAGTACTTC. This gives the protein CASSSIQRTYEQYF.

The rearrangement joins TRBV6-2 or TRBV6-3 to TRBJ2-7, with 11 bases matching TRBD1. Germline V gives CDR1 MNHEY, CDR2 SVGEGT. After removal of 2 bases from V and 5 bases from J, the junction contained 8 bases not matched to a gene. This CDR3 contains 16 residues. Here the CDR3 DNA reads TGTGCCAGCAGTTACCGAGGACAGGGGGCGCGGGACGAGCAGTACTTC. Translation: CASSYRGQGARDEQYF.

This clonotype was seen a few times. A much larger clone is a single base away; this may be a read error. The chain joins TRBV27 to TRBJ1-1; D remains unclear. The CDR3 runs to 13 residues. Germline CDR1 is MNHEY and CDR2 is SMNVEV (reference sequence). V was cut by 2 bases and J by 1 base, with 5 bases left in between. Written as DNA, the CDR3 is TGTGCCAGCAGTTTAAGGGCGAACACTGAAGCTTTCTTT. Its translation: CASSLRANTEAFF.

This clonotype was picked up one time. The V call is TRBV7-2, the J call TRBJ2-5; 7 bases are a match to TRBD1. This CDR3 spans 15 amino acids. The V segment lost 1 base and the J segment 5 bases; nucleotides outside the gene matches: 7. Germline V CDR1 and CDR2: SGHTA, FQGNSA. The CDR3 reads CASSLEGQRGETQYF. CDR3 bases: TGTGCCAGCAGCTTAGAGGGACAGCGTGGCGAGACCCAGTACTTC.

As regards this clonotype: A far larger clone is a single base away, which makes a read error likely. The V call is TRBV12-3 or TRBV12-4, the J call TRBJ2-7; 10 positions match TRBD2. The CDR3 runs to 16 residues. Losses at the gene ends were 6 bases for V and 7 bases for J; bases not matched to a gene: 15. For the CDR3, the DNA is TGTGCCAGCAGGGCCGTTGCTAGCGGGAGAACCAATGAGCAGTACTTC. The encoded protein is CASRAVASGRTNEQYF.

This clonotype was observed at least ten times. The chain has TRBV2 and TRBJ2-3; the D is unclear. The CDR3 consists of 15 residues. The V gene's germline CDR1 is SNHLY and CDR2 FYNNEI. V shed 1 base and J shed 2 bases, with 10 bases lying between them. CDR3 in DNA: TGTGCCAGCAGTGAAGTAGGAGACCCCACAGATACGCAGTATTTT. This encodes CASSEVGDPTDTQYF.